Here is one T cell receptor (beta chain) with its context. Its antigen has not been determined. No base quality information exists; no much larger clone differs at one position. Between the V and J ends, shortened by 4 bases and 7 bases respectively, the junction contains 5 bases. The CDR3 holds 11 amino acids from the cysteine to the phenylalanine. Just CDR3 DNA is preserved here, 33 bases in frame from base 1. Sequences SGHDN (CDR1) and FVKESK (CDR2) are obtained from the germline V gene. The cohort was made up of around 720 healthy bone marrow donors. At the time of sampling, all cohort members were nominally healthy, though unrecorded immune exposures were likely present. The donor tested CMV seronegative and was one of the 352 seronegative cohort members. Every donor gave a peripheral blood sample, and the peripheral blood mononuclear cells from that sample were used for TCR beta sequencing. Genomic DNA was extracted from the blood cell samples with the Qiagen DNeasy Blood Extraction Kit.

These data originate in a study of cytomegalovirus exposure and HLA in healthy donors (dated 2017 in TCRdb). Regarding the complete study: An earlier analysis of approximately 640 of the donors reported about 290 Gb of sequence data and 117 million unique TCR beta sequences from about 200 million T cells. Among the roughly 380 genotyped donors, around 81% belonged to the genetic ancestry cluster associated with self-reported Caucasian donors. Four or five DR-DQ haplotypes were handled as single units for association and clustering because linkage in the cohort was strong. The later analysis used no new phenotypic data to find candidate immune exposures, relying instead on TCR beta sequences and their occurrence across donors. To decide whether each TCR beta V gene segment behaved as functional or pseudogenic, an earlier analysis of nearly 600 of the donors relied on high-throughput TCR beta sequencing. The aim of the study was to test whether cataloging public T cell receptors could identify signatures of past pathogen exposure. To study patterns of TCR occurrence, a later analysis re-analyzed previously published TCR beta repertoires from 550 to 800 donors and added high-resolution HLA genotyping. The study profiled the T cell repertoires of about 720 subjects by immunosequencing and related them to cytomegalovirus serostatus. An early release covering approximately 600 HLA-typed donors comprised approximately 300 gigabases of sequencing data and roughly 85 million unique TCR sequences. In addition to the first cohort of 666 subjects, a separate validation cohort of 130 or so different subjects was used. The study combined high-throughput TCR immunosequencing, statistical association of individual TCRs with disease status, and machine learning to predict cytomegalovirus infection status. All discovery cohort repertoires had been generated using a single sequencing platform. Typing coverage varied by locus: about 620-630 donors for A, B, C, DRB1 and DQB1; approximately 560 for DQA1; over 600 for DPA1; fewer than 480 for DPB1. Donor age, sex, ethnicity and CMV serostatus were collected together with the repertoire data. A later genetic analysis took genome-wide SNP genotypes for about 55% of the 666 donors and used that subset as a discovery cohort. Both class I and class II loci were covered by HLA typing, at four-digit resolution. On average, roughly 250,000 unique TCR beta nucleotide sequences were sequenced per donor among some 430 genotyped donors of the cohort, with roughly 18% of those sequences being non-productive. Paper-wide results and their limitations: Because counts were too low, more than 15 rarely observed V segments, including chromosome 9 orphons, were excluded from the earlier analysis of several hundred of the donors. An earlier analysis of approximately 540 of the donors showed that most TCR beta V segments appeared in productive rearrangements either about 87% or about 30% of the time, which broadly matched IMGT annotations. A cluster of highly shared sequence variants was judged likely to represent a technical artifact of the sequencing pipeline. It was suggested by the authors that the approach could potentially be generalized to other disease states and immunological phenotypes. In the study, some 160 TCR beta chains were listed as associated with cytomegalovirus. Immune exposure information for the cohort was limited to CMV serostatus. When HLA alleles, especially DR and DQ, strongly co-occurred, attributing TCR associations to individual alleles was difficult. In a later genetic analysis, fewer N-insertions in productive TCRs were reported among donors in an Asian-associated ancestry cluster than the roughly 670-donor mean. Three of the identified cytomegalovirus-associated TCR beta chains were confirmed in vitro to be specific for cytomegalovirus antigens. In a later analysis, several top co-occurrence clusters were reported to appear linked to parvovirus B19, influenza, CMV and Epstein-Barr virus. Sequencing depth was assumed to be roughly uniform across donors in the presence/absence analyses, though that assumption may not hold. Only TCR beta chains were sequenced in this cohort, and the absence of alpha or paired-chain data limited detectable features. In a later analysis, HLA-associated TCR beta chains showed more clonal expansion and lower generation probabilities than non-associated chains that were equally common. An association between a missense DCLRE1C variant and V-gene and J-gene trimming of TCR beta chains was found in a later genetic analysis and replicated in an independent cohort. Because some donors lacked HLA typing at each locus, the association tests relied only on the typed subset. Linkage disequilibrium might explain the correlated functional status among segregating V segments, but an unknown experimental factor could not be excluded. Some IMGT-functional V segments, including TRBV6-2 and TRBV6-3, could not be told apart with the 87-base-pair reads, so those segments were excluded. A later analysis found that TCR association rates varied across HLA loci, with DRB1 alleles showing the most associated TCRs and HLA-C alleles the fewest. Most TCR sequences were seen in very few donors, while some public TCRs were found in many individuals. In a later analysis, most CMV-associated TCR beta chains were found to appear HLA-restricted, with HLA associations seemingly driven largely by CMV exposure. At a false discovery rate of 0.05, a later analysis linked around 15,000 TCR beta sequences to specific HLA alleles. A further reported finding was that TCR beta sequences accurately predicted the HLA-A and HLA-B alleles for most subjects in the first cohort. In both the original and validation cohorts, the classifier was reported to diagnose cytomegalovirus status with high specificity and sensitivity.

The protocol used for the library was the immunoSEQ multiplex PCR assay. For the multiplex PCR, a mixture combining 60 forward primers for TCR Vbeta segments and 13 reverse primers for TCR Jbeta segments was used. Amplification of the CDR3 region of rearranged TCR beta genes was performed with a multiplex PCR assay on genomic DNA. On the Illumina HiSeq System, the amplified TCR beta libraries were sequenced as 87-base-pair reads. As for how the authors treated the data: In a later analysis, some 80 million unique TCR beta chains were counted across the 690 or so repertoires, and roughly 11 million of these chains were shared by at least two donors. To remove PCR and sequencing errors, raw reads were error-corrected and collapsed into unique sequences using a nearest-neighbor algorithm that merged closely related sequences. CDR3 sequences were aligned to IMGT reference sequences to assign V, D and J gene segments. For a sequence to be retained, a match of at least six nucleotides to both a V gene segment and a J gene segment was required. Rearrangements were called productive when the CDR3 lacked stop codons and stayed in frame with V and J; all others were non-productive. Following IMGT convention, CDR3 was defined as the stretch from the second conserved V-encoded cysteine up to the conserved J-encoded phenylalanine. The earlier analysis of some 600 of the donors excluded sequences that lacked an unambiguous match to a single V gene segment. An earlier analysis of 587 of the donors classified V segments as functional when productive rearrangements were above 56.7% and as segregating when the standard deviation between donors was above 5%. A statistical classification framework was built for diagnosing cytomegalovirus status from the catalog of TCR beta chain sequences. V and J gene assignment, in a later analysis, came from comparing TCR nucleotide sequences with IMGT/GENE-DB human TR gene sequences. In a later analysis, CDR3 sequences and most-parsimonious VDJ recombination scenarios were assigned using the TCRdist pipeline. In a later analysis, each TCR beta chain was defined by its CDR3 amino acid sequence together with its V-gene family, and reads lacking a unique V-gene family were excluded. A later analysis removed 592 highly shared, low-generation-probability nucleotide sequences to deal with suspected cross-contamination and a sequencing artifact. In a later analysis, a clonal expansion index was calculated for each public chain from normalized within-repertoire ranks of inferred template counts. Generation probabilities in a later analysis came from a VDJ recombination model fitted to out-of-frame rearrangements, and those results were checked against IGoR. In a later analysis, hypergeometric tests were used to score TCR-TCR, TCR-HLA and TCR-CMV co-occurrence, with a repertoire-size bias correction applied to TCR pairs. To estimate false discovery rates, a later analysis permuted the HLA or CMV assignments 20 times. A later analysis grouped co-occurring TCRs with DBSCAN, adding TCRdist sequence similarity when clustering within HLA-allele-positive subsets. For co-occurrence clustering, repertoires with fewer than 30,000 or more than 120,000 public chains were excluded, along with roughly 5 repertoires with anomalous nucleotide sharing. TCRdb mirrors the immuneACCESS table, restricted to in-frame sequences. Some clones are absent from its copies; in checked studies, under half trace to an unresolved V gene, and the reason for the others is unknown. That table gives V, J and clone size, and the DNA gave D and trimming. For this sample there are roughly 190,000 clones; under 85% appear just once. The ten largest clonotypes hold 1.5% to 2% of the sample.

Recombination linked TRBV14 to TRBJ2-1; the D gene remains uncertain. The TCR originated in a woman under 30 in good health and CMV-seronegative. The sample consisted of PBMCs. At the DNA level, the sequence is TGTGCCAGCAGCCGGAGTAATGAGCAGTTCTTC. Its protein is CASSRSNEQFF.